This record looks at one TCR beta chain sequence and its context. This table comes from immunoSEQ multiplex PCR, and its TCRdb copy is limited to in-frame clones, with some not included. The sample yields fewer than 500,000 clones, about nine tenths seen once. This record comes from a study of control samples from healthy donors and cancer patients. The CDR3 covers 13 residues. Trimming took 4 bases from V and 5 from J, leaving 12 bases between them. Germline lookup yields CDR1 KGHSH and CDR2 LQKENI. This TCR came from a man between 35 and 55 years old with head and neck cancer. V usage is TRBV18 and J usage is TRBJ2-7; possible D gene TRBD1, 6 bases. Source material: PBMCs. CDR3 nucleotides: TGTGCCAGCTCACAGGGGGTGGTCGACGAGCAGTACTTC. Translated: CASSQGVVDEQYF.